Listed here are 28 T cell receptor beta chains from one sample, sequenced in a study of technical replicates of blood from a few donors. The table came from immunoSEQ multiplex PCR; TCRdb's copy has only in-frame clones and leaves some out. The sample comprises fewer than 80,000 clones, just over 85% of which are singletons, and around 4.8% rests with the top ten. The sequenced sample was PBMCs. The origin of the receptors is a human donor in good health. Some clones in this sample may be carry-over from other donors' samples.

The chain couples TRBV6-5 to TRBJ1-6; TRBD1 matches at 7 bases. Germline trimming cut 0 bases from V and 10 bases from J; bases unmatched to any gene: 9. Germline-derived CDR1 and CDR2 are MNHEY and SVGAGI. The CDR3 is made up of 16 amino acids. CDR3 region: CASSYSGTARLSPLHF. For the CDR3, the DNA is TGTGCCAGCAGTTACTCGGGGACAGCACGCTTGTCACCCCTCCACTTT.

The rearrangement uses TRBV4-2 and TRBJ1-3; D remains ambiguous. Germline values: CDR1 LGHNA, CDR2 YNFKEQ. V lost 0 bases and J 0 bases, leaving 12 bases between the germline ends. The CDR3 contains 17 residues. The DNA of the CDR3 is TGTGCCAGCAGCCAAGATCCTGAGCCGCCCTCTGGAAACACCATATATTTT. Its translation is CASSQDPEPPSGNTIYF.

CDR3 residues: CASSTRQADTGELFF. CDR3 coding DNA: TGTGCCAGCAGCACCCGACAGGCGGACACCGGGGAGCTGTTTTTT. V gene TRBV7-3 combines with J gene TRBJ2-2, with a tentative D call TRBD1 (6 bases). CDR1 and CDR2 (germline): SGHTA, FQGTGA. The ends were cut back, 5 bases at V and 3 bases at J, with 13 bases in the middle. The CDR3 spans 15 residues.

This chain joins TRBV4-3 and TRBJ2-2; 10 nucleotides agree with TRBD2. Germline V lookup: CDR1 LGHNA, CDR2 YSLEER. The CDR3 is 19 residues long. Germline trimming cut 0 bases from V and 5 bases from J; bases unmatched to any gene: 12. CDR3 in DNA: TGCGCCAGCAGCCAAGATTTTTTCGTACTAGCGGGAACTACCGGGGAGCTGTTTTTT. Protein product: CASSQDFFVLAGTTGELFF.

This chain joins TRBV30 and TRBJ2-5; maybe TRBD2 (6 bases). The V end was cut by 3 bases, the J end by 2 bases, with 13 bases between. The CDR3 runs 14 residues. The germline CDR1 and CDR2 sequences are GTSNPN and SVGIG (reference sequence). CDR3 in DNA: TGTGCCTGGAGGGAATTAGCGGTGCAAGAGACCCAGTACTTC. As protein: CAWRELAVQETQYF.

The chain joins TRBV27 to TRBJ2-1, with a possible D match to TRBD1 (6 bases). Germline V gene sequence: CDR1 MNHEY, CDR2 SMNVEV (reference sequence). V lost 4 bases to trimming and J lost 6 bases, with 19 bases between them. The CDR3 loop spans 16 amino acids. CDR3 loop: CASSSSDRPLSNEQFF. The CDR3 coding sequence is TGTGCCAGCAGTTCCTCCGACAGGCCCCTCTCCAATGAGCAGTTCTTC.

V gene TRBV11-3 combines with J gene TRBJ2-7; tentatively, D is TRBD2 (6 bases). Per germline, CDR1 SGHNT and CDR2 YENEEA. Trimming shortened V by 11 bases and J by 0 bases, and 23 bases separated the two germline ends. The CDR3 is 16 residues long. In DNA form, the CDR3 reads TGTGCCTCGTACGGAGGGTGCCAGGGAACCTCCTACGAGCAGTACTTC. Translated: CASYGGCQGTSYEQYF.

The chain recombines TRBV7-9 with TRBJ1-2; unclear D gene. From germline, CDR1 is SEHNR and CDR2 FQNEAQ (reference sequence). The CDR3 sequence is 15 residues long. V dropped 5 bases and J dropped 2 bases, with 15 bases sitting between them. The CDR3 DNA reads as TGTGCCAGCAGCCGCGAAGGTGGGAGGAACTATGGCTACACCTTC. This translates into CASSREGGRNYGYTF.

V is TRBV6-4 and J is TRBJ2-3, with TRBD1 matching over 7 bases. CDR1 and CDR2 (germline): MRHNA, SNTAGT. The CDR3 length is 14 residues. The ends lost 6 bases at V and 5 bases at J; junction bases unmatched: 8. In DNA, the CDR3 is TGTGCCAGCAGCGAGACAGGGAGTGTAGATACGCAGTATTTT. Translated: CASSETGSVDTQYF.

The rearrangement uses TRBV9 and TRBJ1-1; TRBD1 agrees at 9 bases. There are 14 residues in the CDR3. Per germline, CDR1 SGDLS and CDR2 YYNGEE. The trim removed 7 bases at V and 5 bases at J, leaving 9 bases unmatched. The CDR3, as DNA: TGTGCCAGCCAACAAGGACAGGGGATGACTGAAGCTTTCTTT. It yields the protein CASQQGQGMTEAFF.

The chain couples TRBV23-1 to TRBJ1-5; perhaps TRBD1 as D (6 bases). TRBV23-1 is designated an ORF whose function remains uncertain. The V gene lost 8 bases and the J gene lost 2 bases, with 10 bases spanning the gap. The CDR3 totals 13 residues. CDR3 sequence: CASPGQCNQPQHF. Written as DNA, the CDR3 is TGCGCCAGCCCCGGACAGTGCAATCAGCCCCAGCATTTT.

This clone was recorded only once. This rearrangement joins TRBV29-1 to TRBJ2-2; D may be TRBD1 (5 bases). CDR1 is SQVTM and CDR2 is ANQGSEA in the germline V gene. V lost 5 bases to trimming and J lost 3 bases, with 10 bases between them. The CDR3 consists of 13 residues. The CDR3 DNA follows: TGCAGCGTTTACGACAGCGACACCGGGGAGCTGTTTTTT. Translated, it gives CSVYDSDTGELFF.

The chain links TRBV11-2 to TRBJ2-3; D not resolved. The germline V gene encodes CDR1 SGHAT and CDR2 FQNNGV. The CDR3 has 11 residues. Trimming cost V 5 bases and J 7 bases, with 7 bases left between them. CDR3 in amino acids: CASSPQNTQYF. In DNA, the CDR3 is TGTGCCAGCAGCCCCCAAAATACGCAGTATTTT.

The V and J genes are TRBV18 and TRBJ2-4; 8 bases are a match to TRBD1. The germline gives CDR1 KGHSH, CDR2 LQKENI. The ends lost 4 bases at V and 9 bases at J; junction bases unmatched: 5. The CDR3 runs 13 residues. The CDR3 DNA is TGTGCCAGCTCACACGGACAGGGTGGCATTCAGTACTTC. Translated: CASSHGQGGIQYF.

The CDR3 region is CATSRNKDRSSSPLHF. The CDR3 nucleotides read TGTGCCACCAGCAGAAACAAGGACAGGTCCAGTTCACCCCTCCACTTT. The rearrangement links TRBV15 to TRBJ1-6; 7 nucleotides match TRBD1. The CDR3 sequence is 16 residues long. CDR1 is LNHNV and CDR2 is YYDKDF in the germline V gene (reference sequence). The ends lost 2 bases at V and 9 bases at J; junction bases unmatched: 10.

The V gene is TRBV4-3, the J gene TRBJ2-5; 8 bases match TRBD2. The CDR3 has 14 residues. The V gene end was trimmed by 0 bases and the J gene end by 7 bases; junction bases not matched to a gene: 4. Germline-derived CDR1 and CDR2 are LGHNA and YSLEER. The CDR3 is CASSQDRGGRTQYF. The CDR3 DNA reads as TGCGCCAGCAGCCAAGATCGGGGGGGTAGGACCCAGTACTTC.

The V call is TRBV29-1, the J call TRBJ2-5; no firm D call. Trimming shortened V by 5 bases and J by 5 bases, and 12 bases separated the two germline ends. This CDR3 spans 12 amino acids. Germline V gene data show CDR1 as SQVTM and CDR2 as ANQGSEA. The CDR3 coding sequence is TGCAGCGTTCGGTCTGTCGCGGAGACCCAGTACTTC. Its protein product is CSVRSVAETQYF.

The V and J genes are TRBV9 and TRBJ2-3, with TRBD2 matching over 9 bases. This CDR3 region has 15 residues. From germline, CDR1 is SGDLS and CDR2 YYNGEE. V was pared by 2 bases and J by 2 bases, with 3 bases of the junction left unmatched. The CDR3 region is CASSVASGITDTQYF. DNA for the CDR3: TGTGCCAGCAGCGTCGCTAGCGGGATCACAGATACGCAGTATTTT.

The CDR3, as DNA: TGTGCCAGTAGTATAGTAGGAGGCTACGAGCAGTACTTC. It specifies CASSIVGGYEQYF. The V gene is TRBV19, the J gene TRBJ2-7; D may be TRBD2 (5 bases). Germline V gene lookup returns CDR1 LNHDA and CDR2 SQIVND (reference sequence). The V gene lost 1 base and the J gene lost 3 bases, with 7 bases spanning the gap. The CDR3 contains 13 residues.

The chain recombines TRBV7-2 with TRBJ2-7; TRBD2 agrees at 11 bases. Unmatched junction bases numbered 8, after V lost 4 bases and J lost 6 bases. CDR3 length equals 15 residues. Germline V gene sequence: CDR1 SGHTA, CDR2 FQGNSA. CDR3 coding DNA: TGTGCCAGCAGCTCGGGACTAGCGGCTTCGGGCGAGCAGTACTTC. It yields the protein CASSSGLAASGEQYF.

The chain combines TRBV27 with TRBJ1-6, with 9 bases aligning to TRBD1. J lost 6 bases, V lost 8 bases, and 8 bases had no gene match. CDR1 is MNHEY, CDR2 SMNVEV, per germline (reference sequence). The CDR3 length is 15 residues. Written as DNA, the CDR3 is TGTGCCAGCGGAACAGGGGGCGGCCCTAATTCACCCCTCCACTTT. Amino acids: CASGTGGGPNSPLHF.

This clone was detected once. This rearrangement joins TRBV5-6 to TRBJ1-4, with D perhaps TRBD1 (6 bases). This CDR3 comprises 14 residues. Per germline, CDR1 SGHDT and CDR2 YYEEEE. V shed 1 base and J shed 8 bases, with 12 bases lying between them. This CDR3 reads CASSLLRGGEKLFF. The DNA of the CDR3 is TGTGCCAGCAGCTTGTTGCGGGGGGGCGAAAAACTGTTTTTT.

This clone was seen only once. This chain joins TRBV11-2 and TRBJ2-3; 11 nucleotides agree with TRBD2. The junction had 10 bases not matched to a gene; V was cut back by 5 bases and J by 0 bases. CDR1 is SGHAT, CDR2 FQNNGV, per germline. The CDR3 is 18 residues long. Here the CDR3 reads CASSTGTSGSYSTDTQYF. The CDR3 region has the DNA TGTGCCAGCAGCACCGGGACTAGCGGCTCCTATAGCACAGATACGCAGTATTTT.

The V call is TRBV10-3, the J call TRBJ1-1; D remains unclear. This CDR3 spans 13 amino acids. The germline V and J ends were trimmed by 7 bases and 1 base, with 10 bases remaining between them. Germline-derived CDR1 and CDR2 are ENHRY and SYGVKD. The DNA for the CDR3 is TGTGCCATCATGTACGCAGAGAACACTGAAGCTTTCTTT. It specifies CAIMYAENTEAFF.

This chain uses TRBV10-2 with TRBJ2-3; 7 positions agree with TRBD1. Germline loops: CDR1 WSHSY, CDR2 SAAADI. CDR3 length equals 13 residues. Trimming at V came to 8 bases and at J to 4 bases, leaving 6 bases not matched to a gene. Here the CDR3 reads CASGDQGADTQYF. The CDR3 DNA follows: TGCGCCAGCGGAGACCAGGGGGCAGATACGCAGTATTTT.

This chain links TRBV4-3 with TRBJ2-7, with a weak D call TRBD1 (6 bases). The ends were cut back, 3 bases at V and 3 bases at J, with 12 bases in the middle. The CDR3 runs to 14 residues. From germline, CDR1 is LGHNA and CDR2 YSLEER. The CDR3 DNA reads TGCGCCAGCAGCCAGGGACACCGCCTCTACGAGCAGTACTTC. Amino acids: CASSQGHRLYEQYF.

This clone was picked up one time. The V and J genes are TRBV4-2 and TRBJ1-4; D uncertain. Germline CDR1 is LGHNA and CDR2 is YNFKEQ. V lost 0 bases and J 3 bases, leaving 14 bases between the germline ends. CDR3 length: 17 amino acids. The CDR3 bases are TGTGCCAGCAGCCAAGAAGTATTCGCTGGAGCTAATGAAAAACTGTTTTTT. Protein: CASSQEVFAGANEKLFF.

This chain uses TRBV6-5 with TRBJ2-7, with D possibly matching TRBD1 (5 bases). CDR3 size: 12 residues. CDR1 MNHEY and CDR2 SVGAGI come from the germline V gene. The V and J ends lost 6 bases and 5 bases respectively, with 11 bases between them. CDR3 nucleotides: TGTGCCAGCAGCCCAGGACAAAACGAGCAGTACTTC. This codes for CASSPGQNEQYF.